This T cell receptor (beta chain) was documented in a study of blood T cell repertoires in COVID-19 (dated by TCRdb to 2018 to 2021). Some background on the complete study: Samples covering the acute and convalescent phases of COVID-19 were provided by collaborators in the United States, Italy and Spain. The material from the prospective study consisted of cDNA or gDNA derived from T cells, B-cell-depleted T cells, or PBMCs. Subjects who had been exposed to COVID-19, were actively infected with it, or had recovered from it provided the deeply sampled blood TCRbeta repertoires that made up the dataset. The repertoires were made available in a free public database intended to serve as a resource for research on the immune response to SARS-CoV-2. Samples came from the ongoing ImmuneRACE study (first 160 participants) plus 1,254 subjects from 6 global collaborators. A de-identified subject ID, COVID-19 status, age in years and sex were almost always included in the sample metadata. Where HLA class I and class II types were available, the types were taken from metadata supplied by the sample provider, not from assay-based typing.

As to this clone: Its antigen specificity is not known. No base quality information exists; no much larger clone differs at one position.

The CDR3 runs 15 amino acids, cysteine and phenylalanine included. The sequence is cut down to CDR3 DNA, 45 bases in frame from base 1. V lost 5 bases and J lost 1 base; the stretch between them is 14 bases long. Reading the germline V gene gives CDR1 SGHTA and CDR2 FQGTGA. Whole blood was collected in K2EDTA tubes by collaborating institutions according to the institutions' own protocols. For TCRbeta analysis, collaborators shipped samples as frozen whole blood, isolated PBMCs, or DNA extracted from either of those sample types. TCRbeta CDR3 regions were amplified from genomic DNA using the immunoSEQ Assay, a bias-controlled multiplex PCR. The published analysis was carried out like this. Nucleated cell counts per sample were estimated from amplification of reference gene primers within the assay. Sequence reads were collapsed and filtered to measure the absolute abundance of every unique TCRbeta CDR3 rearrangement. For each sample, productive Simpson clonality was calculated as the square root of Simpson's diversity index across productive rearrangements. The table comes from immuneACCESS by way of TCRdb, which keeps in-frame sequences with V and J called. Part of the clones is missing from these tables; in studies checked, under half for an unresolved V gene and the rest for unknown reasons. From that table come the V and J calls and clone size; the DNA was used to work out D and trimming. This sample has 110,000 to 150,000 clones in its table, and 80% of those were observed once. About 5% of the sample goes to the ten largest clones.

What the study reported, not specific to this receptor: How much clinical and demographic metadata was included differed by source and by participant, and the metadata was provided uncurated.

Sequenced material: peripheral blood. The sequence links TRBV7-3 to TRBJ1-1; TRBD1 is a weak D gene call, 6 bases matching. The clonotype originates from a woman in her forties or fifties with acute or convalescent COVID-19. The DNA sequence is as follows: TGTGCCAGCAGCCCACTGGACAGCGGGAACACTGAAGCTTTCTTT. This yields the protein CASSPLDSGNTEAFF.